Below are 18 T cell receptor beta chains sequenced from a single sample in a study of shared T cell receptors in the human thymus. Clones were read by immunoSEQ multiplex PCR, and TCRdb kept only the in-frame ones, dropping some. The sample has roughly 560,000 clones; 75% to 80% are singletons. Separately, the same data were catalogued under a study of human thymus T cells.

The sequenced sample consisted of thymocytes. These receptors all come from a boy younger than two with a congenital heart defect.

The rearrangement uses TRBV23-1 and TRBJ2-7, with D possibly being TRBD2 (5 bases). TRBV23-1 is an ORF; its function is uncertain. Trimming took off 3 bases at V and 0 bases at J, with 15 bases between the two ends. The CDR3 runs 16 residues. The CDR3 region is CASSHVGAISSYEQYF. For the CDR3, the DNA is TGCGCCAGCAGTCATGTGGGAGCCATTAGCTCCTACGAGCAGTACTTC.

The V call is TRBV11-2, the J call TRBJ2-7; D not resolved. Trimming pared 1 base from V and 7 bases from J, leaving 8 bases between. Per the germline V gene, CDR1 is SGHAT and CDR2 is FQNNGV. The CDR3 contains 12 residues. The CDR3 protein is CASSLGQWEQYF. Here the CDR3 DNA reads TGTGCCAGCAGCTTAGGGCAATGGGAGCAGTACTTC. The full variable domain, rest sourced from reference TRBV11-2 and TRBJ2-7, is EAGVAQSPRYKIIEKRQSVAFWCNPISGHATLYWYQQILGQGPKLLIQFQNNGVVDDSQLPKDRFSAERLKGVDSTLKIQPAKLEDSAVYLCASSLGQWEQYFGPGTRLTVT.

This clone was picked up one time. The chain has TRBV15 and TRBJ2-3; 8 positions agree with TRBD1. The V gene end was trimmed by 1 base and the J gene end by 2 bases; junction bases not matched to a gene: 5. The CDR3 is made up of 16 amino acids. The germline V gene encodes CDR1 LNHNV and CDR2 YYDKDF (reference sequence). CDR3: CATSRGTGTTTDTQYF. The CDR3 DNA follows: TGTGCCACCAGCAGAGGGACAGGGACCACCACAGATACGCAGTATTTT.

J is TRBJ1-4 and V is TRBV27, with 9 bases fitting TRBD1. The CDR3 consists of 15 residues. Germline V lookup: CDR1 MNHEY, CDR2 SMNVEV (reference sequence). Trimming removed 3 bases from V and 7 bases from J; junction bases left unmatched: 6. The chain's CDR3 is CASSLGQGVGEKLFF. In nucleotides, the CDR3 is TGTGCCAGCAGTTTGGGACAGGGCGTGGGTGAAAAACTGTTTTTT. Supplemented by reference TRBV27 and TRBJ1-4, the full variable domain reads EAQVTQNPRYLITVTGKKLTVTCSQNMNHEYMSWYRQDPGLGLRQIYYSMNVEVTDKGDVPEGYKVSRKEKRNFPLILESPSPNQTSLYFCASSLGQGVGEKLFFGSGTQLSVL.

This clone is a singleton in its sample. This sequence joins TRBV4-3 and TRBJ2-1, with TRBD2 matching 7 bases. V dropped 0 bases and J dropped 1; count of bases not matched to a gene: 6. The CDR3 length is 17 residues. Germline values: CDR1 LGHNA, CDR2 YSLEER. In DNA, the CDR3 is TGCGCCAGCAGCCAAGACCCCCGGCGGGAGTCCTACAATGAGCAGTTCTTC. It specifies CASSQDPRRESYNEQFF.

The chain employs TRBV28 and TRBJ2-1, with TRBD2 as a possible D gene (5 bases). The CDR3 covers 13 residues. V was pared by 4 bases and J by 5 bases, with 9 bases between. Germline V gene lookup returns CDR1 MDHEN and CDR2 SYDVKM. CDR3 amino acids: CASSWEMDNEQFF. CDR3 in DNA: TGTGCCAGCAGTTGGGAGATGGACAATGAGCAGTTCTTC.

This clone appeared a few times. The V and J genes are TRBV11-2 and TRBJ2-7; a possible D gene is TRBD1 (6 bases). The germline V and J ends were trimmed by 1 base and 4 bases, with 11 bases remaining between them. Germline V gives CDR1 SGHAT, CDR2 FQNNGV. This CDR3 has 14 amino acids. The CDR3 here is CASSLGGRGYEQYF. CDR3 coding DNA: TGTGCCAGCAGCTTAGGCGGCAGGGGATACGAGCAGTACTTC.

This clone was seen a single time. The genes are TRBV7-7 and TRBJ1-5, with 7 bases lining up with TRBD1. Trimming cost V 2 bases and J 1 base; bases outside gene matches: 5. Germline V gene sequence: CDR1 SSHAT, CDR2 FNYEAQ (reference sequence). This CDR3 has 16 amino acids. The CDR3 sequence: CASSLTGAASNQPQHF. The CDR3 nucleotides read TGTGCCAGCAGCTTAACAGGGGCGGCGAGCAATCAGCCCCAGCATTTT.

CDR3 region: CASSIDASGQGNQPQHF. The CDR3 DNA is TGTGCCAGTAGTATAGATGCCTCAGGACAGGGCAATCAGCCCCAGCATTTT. The chain uses TRBV19 and TRBJ1-5; TRBD1 matches at 7 bases. Per the germline V gene, CDR1 is LNHDA and CDR2 is SQIVND (reference sequence). The CDR3 runs to 17 residues. The V segment lost 0 bases and the J segment 2 bases; nucleotides outside the gene matches: 7.

The CDR3 here is CASSKTTGFGLRHF. CDR3 nucleotide sequence: TGCGCCAGCAGCAAGACGACAGGATTCGGGCTTCGGCATTTT. V is TRBV5-1 and J is TRBJ1-5; D is possibly TRBD1 (6 bases). Trimming took 4 bases from V and 15 from J, leaving 23 bases between them. Germline V gives CDR1 SGHRS, CDR2 YFSETQ. The CDR3 is 14 residues long.

The V and J genes are TRBV28 and TRBJ2-4; 7 bases fit TRBD1. The CDR3 sequence is 14 residues long. V shed 6 bases and J 4 bases; nucleotides not matched to a gene: 6. Germline CDR1 reads MDHEN; CDR2 reads SYDVKM. The CDR3 is CASSHRDRKNIQYF. In DNA form, the CDR3 reads TGTGCCAGCAGCCACCGGGACAGAAAAAACATTCAGTACTTC. The complete variable domain, with remaining parts taken from reference TRBV28 and TRBJ2-4, reads DVKVTQSSRYLVKRTGEKVFLECVQDMDHENMFWYRQDPGLGLRLIYFSYDVKMKEKGDIPEGYSVSREKKERFSLILESASTNQTSMYLCASSHRDRKNIQYFGAGTRLSVL.

This rearrangement joins TRBV27 to TRBJ1-2, with D perhaps TRBD1 (6 bases). Germline V gene lookup returns CDR1 MNHEY and CDR2 SMNVEV (reference sequence). The V and J ends lost 3 bases and 0 bases respectively, with 17 bases between them. This CDR3 region has 17 residues. CDR3 coding DNA: TGTGCCAGCAGTTTTCTGACAGGCCTAATCCCTAACTATGGCTACACCTTC. This gives the protein CASSFLTGLIPNYGYTF.

The chain joins TRBV6-1 to TRBJ1-1; 9 bases match TRBD1. The germline CDR1 and CDR2 sequences are MNHNS and SASEGT. V trimming: 4 bases; J trimming: 1 base; junction bases outside the gene matches: 4. The CDR3 runs to 15 residues. The CDR3 sequence: CASSAGTGTNTEAFF. In DNA, the CDR3 is TGTGCCAGCAGTGCCGGGACAGGGACGAACACTGAAGCTTTCTTT.

This clone was seen more than once but under ten times. Different DNA sequences within this sample yield the same CDR3. This chain uses TRBV28 with TRBJ1-5; no clear D gene. The CDR3 is 13 residues long. CDR1 MDHEN and CDR2 SYDVKM come from the germline V gene. V was shortened by 3 bases and J by 7 bases, with 10 bases between the two germline ends. The CDR3 nucleotides read TGTGCCAGCAGTTTCCGGGGAAGACAGCCCCAGCATTTT. Translating it yields CASSFRGRQPQHF.

V usage is TRBV29-1 and J usage is TRBJ2-5; TRBD2 aligns across 11 bases. CDR3 size: 15 residues. The V gene end was trimmed by 5 bases and the J gene end by 4 bases; junction bases not matched to a gene: 9. CDR1 is SQVTM and CDR2 is ANQGSEA in the germline V gene. The CDR3 reads CSVFSPSGRLETQYF. The CDR3 DNA is TGCAGCGTTTTTTCGCCTAGCGGGAGGCTAGAGACCCAGTACTTC.

The chain has TRBV28 and TRBJ2-3; TRBD2 matches 16 bases. The CDR3 is 17 amino acids. CDR1 is MDHEN and CDR2 is SYDVKM in the germline V gene. Unmatched junction bases numbered 7, after V lost 10 bases and J lost 0 bases. The CDR3 DNA reads TGTGCCATCTCCTCGGGACTAGCGGGAGGGAGCACAGATACGCAGTATTTT. Translation: CAISSGLAGGSTDTQYF.

The V call is TRBV5-1, the J call TRBJ2-1; TRBD2 agrees at 12 bases. Germline-derived CDR1 and CDR2 are SGHRS and YFSETQ. The V gene end was trimmed by 0 bases and the J gene end by 8 bases; junction bases not matched to a gene: 3. This CDR3 is 15 amino acids long. The CDR3 region has the DNA TGCGCCAGCAGCTTGGGGCTAGCGGGAGGGTATGAGCAGTTCTTC. Translation gives CASSLGLAGGYEQFF.

The rearrangement joins TRBV18 to TRBJ2-7; D is unclear. CDR1 KGHSH and CDR2 LQKENI come from the germline V gene. The CDR3 is 13 residues long. Trimming took off 3 bases at V and 2 bases at J, with 8 bases between the two ends. CDR3 in amino acids: CASSPGRTYEQYF. In DNA, the CDR3 is TGTGCCAGCTCACCGGGCAGAACCTACGAGCAGTACTTC. Combining the CDR3 with reference TRBV18 and TRBJ2-7 gives the whole variable domain NAGVMQNPRHLVRRRGQEARLRCSPMKGHSHVYWYRQLPEEGLKFMVYLQKENIIDESGMPKERFSAEFPKEGPSILRIQQVVRGDSAAYFCASSPGRTYEQYFGPGTRLTVT.